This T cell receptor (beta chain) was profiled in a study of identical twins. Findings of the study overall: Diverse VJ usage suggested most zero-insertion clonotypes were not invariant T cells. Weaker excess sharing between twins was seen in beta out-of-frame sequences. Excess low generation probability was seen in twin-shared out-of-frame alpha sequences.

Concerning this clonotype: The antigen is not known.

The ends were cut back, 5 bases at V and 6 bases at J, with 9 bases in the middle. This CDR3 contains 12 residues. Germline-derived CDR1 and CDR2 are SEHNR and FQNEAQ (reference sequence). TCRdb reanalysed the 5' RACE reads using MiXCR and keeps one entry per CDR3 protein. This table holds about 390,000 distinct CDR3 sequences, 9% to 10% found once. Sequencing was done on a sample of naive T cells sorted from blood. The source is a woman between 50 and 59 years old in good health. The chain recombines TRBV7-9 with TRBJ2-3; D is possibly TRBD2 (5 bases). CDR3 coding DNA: TGTGCCAGCAGCCTCCAGCGGGATACGCAGTATTTT. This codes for CASSLQRDTQYF. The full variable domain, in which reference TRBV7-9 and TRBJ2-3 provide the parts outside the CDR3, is DTGVSQNPRHKITKRGQNVTFRCDPISEHNRLYWYRQTLGQGPEFLTYFQNEAQLEKSRLLSDRFSAERPKGSFSTLEIQRTEQGDSAMYLCASSLQRDTQYFGPGTRLTVL.